The next 9 T cell receptor beta chains were all read from a single sample in a study of OX40 agonist ivuxolimab in advanced cancers. TCRdb's table, derived via immunoSEQ multiplex PCR, lists solely in-frame clones and lacks some. The sample yields around 58,000 clones, about 90% seen once. The specimen comprised CD4+ or CD8+ T cells sorted from blood, sampled in a trial of the OX40 agonist ivuxolimab. All receptors derive from an adult with an advanced solid tumor such as melanoma, head and neck, liver or kidney cancer.

The chain has TRBV19 and TRBJ1-6; 7 bases align to TRBD1. V lost 2 bases and J lost 5; bases outside the gene matches: 6. Germline assignment: CDR1 LNHDA and CDR2 SQIVND (reference sequence). The length of the CDR3 is 16 residues. In DNA, the CDR3 is TGTGCCAGTAGTATAACCCAGGGACAGAATAATTCACCCCTCCACTTT. Residues: CASSITQGQNNSPLHF.

The V and J genes are TRBV6-5 and TRBJ1-2; 12 positions agree with TRBD1. V shed 0 bases and J 9 bases; nucleotides not matched to a gene: 2. This CDR3 is built from 14 residues. Germline values: CDR1 MNHEY, CDR2 SVGAGI. The CDR3 bases are TGTGCCAGCAGTTACTCGGGACAGGGGGCTAGCTACACCTTC. Protein product: CASSYSGQGASYTF.

V usage is TRBV18 and J usage is TRBJ2-2; 9 nucleotides align to TRBD2. The CDR3 consists of 18 residues. V was clipped by 2 bases and J by 1 base; unmatched bases: 8. Germline assignment: CDR1 KGHSH and CDR2 LQKENI. The CDR3 DNA follows: TGTGCCAGCTCACCAGGAGCTAGCGGGATTCTGAACACCGGGGAGCTGTTTTTT. Translation gives CASSPGASGILNTGELFF.

The gene calls are TRBV4-2 and TRBJ1-5, with a weak D call TRBD1 (5 bases). The V end lost 0 bases, the J end lost 4 bases, and 7 bases lay between the germline ends. Germline V gene sequence: CDR1 LGHNA, CDR2 YNFKEQ. The CDR3 runs 14 residues. The chain's CDR3 is CASSQEAGNQPQHF. CDR3 in DNA: TGTGCCAGCAGCCAAGAAGCAGGGAATCAGCCCCAGCATTTT.

The J gene is TRBJ2-2, the V gene TRBV10-3, with 7 bases that match TRBD1. Trimming at V came to 4 bases and at J to 6 bases, leaving 5 bases not matched to a gene. The CDR3 runs 14 residues. Per the germline V gene, CDR1 is ENHRY and CDR2 is SYGVKD. The CDR3 protein is CAISGGGASGELFF. CDR3 DNA: TGTGCCATCAGTGGAGGGGGCGCTTCCGGGGAGCTGTTTTTT.

V is TRBV9 and J is TRBJ2-2, with TRBD1 identical over 8 bases. Losses at the gene ends were 4 bases for V and 3 bases for J; bases not matched to a gene: 14. Germline assignment: CDR1 SGDLS and CDR2 YYNGEE. This CDR3 has 18 amino acids. CDR3 sequence (DNA): TGTGCCAGCAGCAAGGGGGCAGGGGGCTTGAGTGACACCGGGGAGCTGTTTTTT. Translating it yields CASSKGAGGLSDTGELFF.

The chain couples TRBV5-6 to TRBJ2-7; 7 bases are a match to TRBD1. There are 18 residues in the CDR3. The V gene end was trimmed by 5 bases and the J gene end by 0 bases; junction bases not matched to a gene: 17. CDR1 and CDR2 from the germline V gene are SGHDT and YYEEEE. In DNA form, the CDR3 reads TGTGCCAGCAGAAGGGTCCCCGACGGGACAGCCCTCTCCTACGAGCAGTACTTC. Its translation: CASRRVPDGTALSYEQYF.

The chain carries TRBV18 and TRBJ2-3; TRBD2 is a possible D gene (5 bases). The CDR3 length is 16 residues. V dropped 4 bases and J dropped 4 bases, with 18 bases sitting between them. Per germline, CDR1 KGHSH and CDR2 LQKENI. The CDR3 bases are TGTGCCAGCTCACAACGGTCTGGACTGAGGGCAGATACGCAGTATTTT. This sequence encodes CASSQRSGLRADTQYF. Combining the CDR3 with reference TRBV18 and TRBJ2-3 gives the whole variable domain NAGVMQNPRHLVRRRGQEARLRCSPMKGHSHVYWYRQLPEEGLKFMVYLQKENIIDESGMPKERFSAEFPKEGPSILRIQQVVRGDSAAYFCASSQRSGLRADTQYFGPGTRLTVL.

The chain uses TRBV5-6 and TRBJ2-7; perhaps TRBD1 as D (6 bases). The CDR3 extends over 16 amino acids. Germline lookup yields CDR1 SGHDT and CDR2 YYEEEE. V lost 3 bases and J lost 3, with 19 bases in between. The CDR3 spells CASSSQTSGHHYEQYF. CDR3 coding DNA: TGTGCCAGCAGCTCGCAAACATCGGGACATCACTACGAGCAGTACTTC.